This T cell receptor (beta chain) comes out of a study of Tregs in tolerant kidney transplant recipients. Study-wide results and limits: Biological reproducibility was not directly addressed in this study. Activated donor B cell expansion appeared to reveal the most relevant donor-specific TCRbeta repertoire.

TCRdb's table, derived via immunoSEQ multiplex PCR, lists solely in-frame clones and lacks some. The sample shows 54,000 or so clones, roughly nine tenths of them seen only once. The nonmyeloablative bone marrow transplants came from related graft donors, with transient mixed chimerism. The CDR3 is 15 residues long. Germline assignment: CDR1 LGHNA and CDR2 YSLEER. Trimming removed 6 bases from V and 0 bases from J; junction bases left unmatched: 7. Details on this clone: Its cognate antigen is unknown.

This sequence originates from a human patient who received a combined kidney and bone marrow transplant. The graft donor may account for some of the T cells. This rearrangement joins TRBV4-3 to TRBJ2-7; 8 bases are shared with TRBD1. The starting material was CD8+ T cells from blood (PBMCs), obtained 24 months after the transplant. CDR3 DNA sequence: TGCGCCAGCAGTCTTGACAGGGGCGGCTCCTACGAGCAGTACTTC. The encoded protein is CASSLDRGGSYEQYF.